The clone carrying this TCR beta chain was counted only a few times. Its antigen is unidentified. This record comes from a study of T cell repertoires in cytomegalovirus infection. About the research overall: Public TCR beta signatures indicated both CMV infection and matching HLA type. Overall study results and limits: Ex vivo responses were dominated by HLA-C-restricted CMV-specific TCR beta clonotypes.

After removal of 3 bases from V and 7 bases from J, the junction contained 4 bases not matched to a gene. The V gene's germline CDR1 is SGHTA and CDR2 FQGNSA. The CDR3 has 14 amino acids. TCRdb recomputed calls from the reads with MiXCR, one row per CDR3 protein. The table records about 330,000 distinct CDR3 sequences, approximately 35% of them present only once. The sample in question was cultured PBMCs, obtained from culture after CMV antigen stimulation. The chain recombines TRBV7-2 with TRBJ2-3, with 10 positions matching TRBD2. The TCR originated in a human donor in good health (CMV status not recorded). Some clones in this sample may be carry-over from other donors' samples. In DNA, the CDR3 is TGTGCCAGCAGCTTGAAGGGACTAGCGAATACGCAGTATTTT. Protein: CASSLKGLANTQYF.